The 24 T cell receptor beta chains reported below all come from one sample, sequenced in a study of blood T cell repertoires in COVID-19. Profiling relied on immunoSEQ multiplex PCR, and the TCRdb table lists in-frame clones only, not all of them. The data contain about 210,000 clones, less than 90% of them singletons. The sample consisted of peripheral blood. These TCRs come from a man between 35 and 55 years old with acute or convalescent COVID-19.

The CDR3 is CASSRDSASYNEQFF. The CDR3 DNA is TGTGCCAGCAGCCGCGACTCAGCCTCCTACAATGAGCAGTTCTTC. This chain links TRBV7-2 with TRBJ2-1; no definite D call. V was shortened by 5 bases and J by 0 bases, with 11 bases between the two germline ends. From germline, CDR1 is SGHTA and CDR2 FQGNSA. The CDR3 length is 15 residues.

With respect to this clone: The junction departs from the called germline gene at one end, perhaps through a read error. This chain uses TRBV11-2 with TRBJ2-5; 10 bases map to TRBD2. Germline assignment: CDR1 SGHAT and CDR2 FQNNGV. The CDR3 runs 16 residues. The CDR3 here is CASSSLLGTSAGGKDF. CDR3 nucleotides: TGTGCCAGCAGCTCGCTACTGGGGACTAGCGCAGGGGGGAAAGACTTC.

This clone was recorded once. The gene calls are TRBV2 and TRBJ2-5; 8 nucleotides match TRBD1. This CDR3 comprises 13 residues. Germline lookup yields CDR1 SNHLY and CDR2 FYNNEI. J gave up 5 bases and V 6 bases, and 5 bases lay outside the gene matches. CDR3 in DNA: TGTGCCAGCAGAGCAGGGGGCTTGGAGACCCAGTACTTC. Residues: CASRAGGLETQYF.

The chain recombines TRBV5-4 with TRBJ2-3; TRBD2 matches 8 bases. V was pared by 2 bases and J by 2 bases, with 4 bases of the junction left unmatched. This CDR3 is built from 15 residues. The V gene's germline CDR1 is SGHNT and CDR2 YYREEE (reference sequence). The CDR3: CASSFRGGPTDTQYF. The CDR3 DNA reads TGTGCCAGCAGCTTCCGGGGGGGACCCACAGATACGCAGTATTTT.

The chain couples TRBV24-1 to TRBJ2-1; 13 nucleotides align to TRBD2. V lost 4 bases and J lost 4; bases outside the gene matches: 9. This CDR3 is 18 amino acids long. CDR1 is KGHDR and CDR2 is SFDVKD in the germline V gene. CDR3 in DNA: TGTGCCACCAGTGACTCTGGACTAGCGGGAGAGGGATACAATGAGCAGTTCTTC. Its protein is CATSDSGLAGEGYNEQFF.

The rearrangement uses TRBV11-3 and TRBJ1-1; TRBD1 is a possible D gene (6 bases). Trimming pared 2 bases from V and 7 bases from J, leaving 14 bases between. CDR1 is SGHNT, CDR2 YENEEA, per germline. This CDR3 comprises 14 residues. The CDR3 coding sequence is TGTGCCAGCAGCTTACGCAGGGGATTCGGTGAAGCTTTCTTT. Its protein product is CASSLRRGFGEAFF. Full variable domain (rest looked up from reference TRBV11-3 and TRBJ1-1): EAGVVQSPRYKIIEKKQPVAFWCNPISGHNTLYWYLQNLGQGPELLIRYENEEAVDDSQLPKDRFSAERLKGVDSTLKIQPAELGDSAVYLCASSLRRGFGEAFFGQGTRLTVV.

The J gene is TRBJ2-7, the V gene TRBV19; D is unresolved. The CDR3 sequence is 14 residues long. Germline-derived CDR1 and CDR2 are LNHDA and SQIVND (reference sequence). V lost 0 bases and J lost 0, with 6 bases in between. The CDR3 DNA follows: TGTGCCAGTAGTATAGATCCCTTCTCCTACGAGCAGTACTTC. Amino acids: CASSIDPFSYEQYF.

V usage is TRBV7-6 and J usage is TRBJ1-3, with TRBD1 matching 7 bases. Germline V lookup: CDR1 SGHVS, CDR2 FNYEAQ. The J segment lost 1 base and the V segment lost 5 bases, leaving 8 bases of the junction unmatched. The CDR3 extends over 16 amino acids. CDR3 nucleotides: TGTGCCAGCAGCCCTACAGGGGCTCATTCTGGAAACACCATATATTTT. It specifies CASSPTGAHSGNTIYF.

This chain links TRBV30 with TRBJ2-2, with D uncertain. With 2 bases removed from V and 2 bases from J, the gap between germline ends came to 9 bases. The CDR3 runs 14 residues. The germline CDR1 and CDR2 sequences are GTSNPN and SVGIG (reference sequence). The CDR3 loop reads CAWSITVNTGELFF. CDR3 coding DNA: TGTGCCTGGAGTATCACAGTCAACACCGGGGAGCTGTTTTTT.

The V call is TRBV30, the J call TRBJ1-5, with TRBD1 matching over 10 bases. The V gene's germline CDR1 is GTSNPN and CDR2 SVGIG (reference sequence). The CDR3 runs 16 residues. V lost 1 base to trimming and J lost 2 bases; unmatched junction nucleotides: 5. The CDR3 is CAWSGQGATGNQPQHF. The CDR3 DNA reads as TGTGCCTGGAGTGGACAGGGGGCAACGGGCAATCAGCCCCAGCATTTT.

The rearrangement uses TRBV6-6 and TRBJ2-1, with D maybe TRBD2 (5 bases). Trimming removed 0 bases at V and 9 bases at J, with 15 bases between. The CDR3 length is 15 residues. In germline, CDR1 is MNHNY, CDR2 SVGAGI (reference sequence). The DNA for the CDR3 is TGTGCCAGCAGTTACTCCCCTACGAGGGATGGTGAGCAGTTCTTC. Protein product: CASSYSPTRDGEQFF.

This chain connects TRBV20-1 to TRBJ1-6; tentatively, D is TRBD1 (6 bases). Trimming pared 3 bases from V and 5 bases from J, leaving 20 bases between. The germline V gene encodes CDR1 DFQATT and CDR2 SNEGSKA (reference sequence). This CDR3 is 17 amino acids long. The CDR3 loop is CSASFVRGASDNSPLHF. CDR3 DNA sequence: TGCAGTGCTAGTTTCGTCAGGGGCGCTTCTGATAATTCACCCCTCCACTTT.

The chain links TRBV10-1 to TRBJ1-2; 12 bases align to TRBD1. V lost 5 bases and J lost 3; bases outside the gene matches: 4. Germline values: CDR1 WNHNN, CDR2 SYGVQD (reference sequence). The CDR3 length is 15 residues. CDR3 in amino acids: CASSPGTGGDYGYTF. The CDR3, as DNA: TGCGCCAGCAGTCCCGGGACAGGGGGCGACTATGGCTACACCTTC.

This chain connects TRBV30 to TRBJ2-1, with 8 bases aligning to TRBD2. Trimming removed 4 bases from V and 9 bases from J; junction bases left unmatched: 14. There are 15 residues in the CDR3. From germline, CDR1 is GTSNPN and CDR2 SVGIG (reference sequence). CDR3 nucleotide sequence: TGTGCCTGGACCACACCGGGGGGGGCCTCGGGTGAGCAGTTCTTC. Amino acid sequence: CAWTTPGGASGEQFF.

A remark on this clone: Other DNA sequences in the sample encode the same CDR3. The chain carries TRBV27 and TRBJ2-7; 10 nucleotides match TRBD1. V trimming: 6 bases; J trimming: 0 bases; junction bases outside the gene matches: 8. From germline, CDR1 is MNHEY and CDR2 SMNVEV (reference sequence). The CDR3 covers 16 residues. CDR3: CASSLRRDRGSYEQYF. For the CDR3, the DNA is TGTGCCAGCAGCCTACGTAGGGACAGGGGCTCCTACGAGCAGTACTTC.

This chain links TRBV11-2 with TRBJ1-4; a weak D match, TRBD1 (5 bases). The CDR3 is 15 residues long. V lost 8 bases, J lost 0 bases, and 13 bases lay in between. Per the germline V gene, CDR1 is SGHAT and CDR2 is FQNNGV. The CDR3 sequence is CASRLTAATNEKLFF. CDR3 in DNA: TGTGCCAGCCGATTGACAGCTGCAACTAATGAAAAACTGTTTTTT.

Turning to this clone: This CDR3 is also generated by other DNA sequences in the sample. The chain recombines TRBV29-1 with TRBJ1-1, with 7 bases aligning to TRBD1. Germline values: CDR1 SQVTM, CDR2 ANQGSEA. Trimming at V came to 4 bases and at J to 1 base, leaving 3 bases not matched to a gene. The CDR3 covers 13 residues. In nucleotides, the CDR3 is TGCAGCGTTGCTAGACAGGGGAACACTGAAGCTTTCTTT. Translation: CSVARQGNTEAFF.

The gene calls are TRBV11-2 and TRBJ2-7; D possibly corresponds to TRBD2 (6 bases). Looked up from germline, CDR1 is SGHAT and CDR2 is FQNNGV. V lost 5 bases and J lost 5, with 19 bases in between. This CDR3 is 15 amino acids long. CDR3 residues: CASSQVGGSYDEQYF. The CDR3 region has the DNA TGTGCCAGCAGCCAGGTGGGGGGTTCCTACGACGAGCAGTACTTC.

Worth noting for this clone: Other DNA sequences from this sample encode an identical CDR3 as well. The chain combines TRBV27 with TRBJ2-7, with TRBD1 identical over 10 bases. Trimming at V came to 3 bases and at J to 2 bases, leaving 7 bases not matched to a gene. The germline CDR1 and CDR2 sequences are MNHEY and SMNVEV (reference sequence). The CDR3 spans 16 residues. CDR3 region: CASSLRRDRGTYEQYF. The DNA for the CDR3 is TGTGCCAGCAGTTTGCGTCGGGACAGGGGTACCTACGAGCAGTACTTC.

The genes are TRBV11-3 and TRBJ2-3; TRBD2 aligns across 7 bases. Germline loops: CDR1 SGHNT, CDR2 YENEEA. This CDR3 has 13 amino acids. V shed 5 bases and J 6 bases; nucleotides not matched to a gene: 5. Here the CDR3 reads CASSAGTIDTQYF. In DNA form, the CDR3 reads TGTGCCAGCAGCGCCGGGACTATTGATACGCAGTATTTT.

The chain is built from TRBV19 and TRBJ2-1; no clear D. CDR3 length: 15 residues. V was pared by 7 bases and J by 5 bases, with 18 bases between. CDR1 is LNHDA and CDR2 is SQIVND in the germline V gene (reference sequence). CDR3 residues: CASIPSVARHNEQFF. CDR3 DNA sequence: TGTGCCAGTATCCCGTCGGTAGCTCGGCACAATGAGCAGTTCTTC.

J is TRBJ2-7 and V is TRBV7-9; 9 bases agree with TRBD1. Germline trimming cut 6 bases from V and 5 bases from J; bases unmatched to any gene: 11. This CDR3 is 15 amino acids long. Per the germline V gene, CDR1 is SEHNR and CDR2 is FQNEAQ (reference sequence). The CDR3 is CASSQPGTGPHEQYF. The CDR3 nucleotides read TGTGCCAGCAGTCAACCCGGGACAGGGCCCCACGAGCAGTACTTC.

This chain connects TRBV2 to TRBJ2-5, with D perhaps matching TRBD1 (5 bases). The V and J ends lost 5 bases and 3 bases respectively, with 7 bases between them. Looked up from germline, CDR1 is SNHLY and CDR2 is FYNNEI. This CDR3 has 12 amino acids. The CDR3 DNA is TGTGCCAGCAGTTTCAGGGAAGAGACCCAGTACTTC. It codes for CASSFREETQYF.

The chain uses TRBV27 and TRBJ2-1; tentative D call: TRBD1 (6 bases). Between the trimmed V and J ends, which lost 3 bases and 4 bases, there was a span of 7 bases. Germline V gene lookup returns CDR1 MNHEY and CDR2 SMNVEV (reference sequence). The CDR3 has 13 amino acids. This chain's CDR3 is CASSFDRYNEQFF. In nucleotides, the CDR3 is TGTGCCAGCAGTTTCGACAGGTACAATGAGCAGTTCTTC.